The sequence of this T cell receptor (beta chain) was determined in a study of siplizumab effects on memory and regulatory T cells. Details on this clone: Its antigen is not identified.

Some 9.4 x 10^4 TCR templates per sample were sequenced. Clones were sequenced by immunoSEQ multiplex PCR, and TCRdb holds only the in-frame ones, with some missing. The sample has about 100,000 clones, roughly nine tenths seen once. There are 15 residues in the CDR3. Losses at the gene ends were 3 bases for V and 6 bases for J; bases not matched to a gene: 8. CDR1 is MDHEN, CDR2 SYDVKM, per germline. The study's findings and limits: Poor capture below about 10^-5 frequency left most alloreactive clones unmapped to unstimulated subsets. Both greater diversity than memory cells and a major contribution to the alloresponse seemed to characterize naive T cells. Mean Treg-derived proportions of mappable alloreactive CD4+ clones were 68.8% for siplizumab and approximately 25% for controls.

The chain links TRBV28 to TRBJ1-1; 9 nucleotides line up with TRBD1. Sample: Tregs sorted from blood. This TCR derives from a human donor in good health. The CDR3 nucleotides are TGTGCCAGCAGTTTGTATCGGACAGGGGTCGCTGAAGCTTTCTTT. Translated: CASSLYRTGVAEAFF.